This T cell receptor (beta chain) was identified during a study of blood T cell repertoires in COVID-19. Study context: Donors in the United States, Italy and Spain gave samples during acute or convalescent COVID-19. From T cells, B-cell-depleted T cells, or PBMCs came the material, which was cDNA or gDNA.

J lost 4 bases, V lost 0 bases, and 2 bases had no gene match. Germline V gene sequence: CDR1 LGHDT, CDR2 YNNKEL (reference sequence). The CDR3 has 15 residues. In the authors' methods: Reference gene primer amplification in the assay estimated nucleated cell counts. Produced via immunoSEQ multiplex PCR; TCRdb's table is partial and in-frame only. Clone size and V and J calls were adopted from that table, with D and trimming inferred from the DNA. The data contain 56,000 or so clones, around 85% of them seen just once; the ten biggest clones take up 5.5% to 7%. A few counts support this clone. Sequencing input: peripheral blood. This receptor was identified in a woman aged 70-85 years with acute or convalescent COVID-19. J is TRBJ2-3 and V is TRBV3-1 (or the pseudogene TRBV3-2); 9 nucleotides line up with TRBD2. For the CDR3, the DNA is TGTGCCAGCAGCCAAGAAGGCGGGGGGGCAGATACGCAGTATTTT. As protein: CASSQEGGGADTQYF.